The 5 T cell receptor beta chains below come from one sample, sequenced in a study of blood T cell repertoires in COVID-19. The assay was immunoSEQ multiplex PCR, and TCRdb's table has in-frame clones only and misses some. The sample has about 490,000 clones; roughly 85% are singletons. Sequenced sample: peripheral blood. The receptors come from a human donor in a cohort sampled during active COVID-19.

V and J are TRBV14 and TRBJ2-2; 9 bases are shared with TRBD2. After removal of 9 bases from V and 4 bases from J, the junction contained 15 bases not matched to a gene. The CDR3 contains 17 residues. Per germline, CDR1 SGHDN and CDR2 FVKESK. Written as DNA, the CDR3 is TGTGCCAGTAGGGGACTAGCCAGGCCAAGCGGCACCGGGGAGCTGTTTTTT. This sequence encodes CASRGLARPSGTGELFF.

Comments on this clone: Other nucleotide sequences from this sample produce the same CDR3. This chain uses TRBV30 with TRBJ1-2; D remains unclear. The CDR3 has 12 residues. V was trimmed by 1 base and J by 4 bases, leaving 7 bases between them. Germline V gene sequence: CDR1 GTSNPN, CDR2 SVGIG (reference sequence). This CDR3 reads CAWSATVYGYTF. DNA of the CDR3: TGTGCCTGGAGTGCCACAGTCTATGGCTACACCTTC.

The chain is built from TRBV5-1 and TRBJ1-1; 8 bases fit TRBD1. J gave up 7 bases and V 4 bases, and 21 bases lay outside the gene matches. Germline V gives CDR1 SGHRS, CDR2 YFSETQ. The CDR3 has 18 amino acids. The CDR3 DNA follows: TGCGCCAGCAGCCGTGCCACAGGGGGAGCAGGTTACGCGTTTGAAGCTTTCTTT. It translates to CASSRATGGAGYAFEAFF.

This clone was recorded a few times. CDR3 loop: CASGPPSMNTEAFF. DNA of the CDR3: TGTGCTAGTGGCCCTCCTTCTATGAACACTGAAGCTTTCTTT. This rearrangement joins TRBV12-5 to TRBJ1-1, with D unclear. The germline V and J ends were trimmed by 6 bases and 0 bases, with 11 bases remaining between them. The CDR3 loop spans 14 amino acids. Germline V gives CDR1 LGHNT, CDR2 FRNRAP. The entire variable domain, with the rest obtained from reference TRBV12-5 and TRBJ1-1, is as follows: DARVTQTPRHKVTEMGQEVTMRCQPILGHNTVFWYRQTMMQGLELLAYFRNRAPLDDSGMPKDRFSAEMPDATLATLKIQPSEPRDSAVYFCASGPPSMNTEAFFGQGTRLTVV.

This chain joins TRBV18 and TRBJ1-1, with D hard to call. Germline CDR1 reads KGHSH; CDR2 reads LQKENI. CDR3 length equals 16 residues. V was pared by 0 bases and J by 3 bases, with 14 bases between. This CDR3 is CASSPPRTAVDTEAFF. In DNA form, the CDR3 reads TGTGCCAGCTCACCACCCCGCACAGCCGTAGACACTGAAGCTTTCTTT.